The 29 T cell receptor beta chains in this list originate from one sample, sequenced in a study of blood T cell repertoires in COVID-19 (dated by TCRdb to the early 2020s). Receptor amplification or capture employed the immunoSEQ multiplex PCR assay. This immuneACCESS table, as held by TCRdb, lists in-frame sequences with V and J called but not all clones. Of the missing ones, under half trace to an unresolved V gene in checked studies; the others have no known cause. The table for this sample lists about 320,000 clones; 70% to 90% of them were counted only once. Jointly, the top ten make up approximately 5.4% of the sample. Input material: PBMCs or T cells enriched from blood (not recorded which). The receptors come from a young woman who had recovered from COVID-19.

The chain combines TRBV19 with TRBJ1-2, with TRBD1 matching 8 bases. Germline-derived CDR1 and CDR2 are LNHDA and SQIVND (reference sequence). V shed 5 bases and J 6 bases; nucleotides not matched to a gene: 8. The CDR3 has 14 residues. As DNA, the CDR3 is TGTGCCAGTAGTCTCAGGGGGCGCTGGCATGGCTACACCTTC. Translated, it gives CASSLRGRWHGYTF.

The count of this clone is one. CDR3: CAWSVKGLPYEQYF. The CDR3 coding sequence is TGTGCCTGGAGTGTAAAGGGACTTCCCTACGAGCAGTACTTC. The genes are TRBV30 and TRBJ2-7; D perhaps matches TRBD2 (6 bases). From germline, CDR1 is GTSNPN and CDR2 SVGIG (reference sequence). This CDR3 has 14 residues. V gave up 0 bases and J gave up 2 bases, with 11 bases separating them.

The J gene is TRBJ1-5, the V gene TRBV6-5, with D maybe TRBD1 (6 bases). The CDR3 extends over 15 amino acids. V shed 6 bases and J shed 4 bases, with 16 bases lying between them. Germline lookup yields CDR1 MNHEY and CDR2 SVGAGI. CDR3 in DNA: TGTGCCAGCAGCCCCTCCCGGACAGCTAATCAGCCCCAGCATTTT. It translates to CASSPSRTANQPQHF.

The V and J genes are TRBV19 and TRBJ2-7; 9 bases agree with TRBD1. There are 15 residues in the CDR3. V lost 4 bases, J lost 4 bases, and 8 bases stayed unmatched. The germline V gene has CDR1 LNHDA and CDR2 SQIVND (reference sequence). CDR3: CASSKYGTGLYEQYF. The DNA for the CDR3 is TGTGCCAGTAGTAAATACGGGACAGGGTTGTACGAGCAGTACTTC.

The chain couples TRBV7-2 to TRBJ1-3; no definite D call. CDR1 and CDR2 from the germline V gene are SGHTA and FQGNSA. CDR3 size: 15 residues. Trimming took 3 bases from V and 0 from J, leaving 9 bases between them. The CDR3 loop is CASSFDGSSGNTIYF. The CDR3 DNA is TGTGCCAGCAGCTTCGACGGGAGCTCTGGAAACACCATATATTTT.

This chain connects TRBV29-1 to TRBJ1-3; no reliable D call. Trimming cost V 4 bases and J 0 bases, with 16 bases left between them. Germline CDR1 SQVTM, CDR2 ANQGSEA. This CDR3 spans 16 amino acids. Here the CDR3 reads CSVVVSGGSSGNTIYF. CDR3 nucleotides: TGCAGCGTTGTCGTCTCTGGAGGATCCTCTGGAAACACCATATATTTT.

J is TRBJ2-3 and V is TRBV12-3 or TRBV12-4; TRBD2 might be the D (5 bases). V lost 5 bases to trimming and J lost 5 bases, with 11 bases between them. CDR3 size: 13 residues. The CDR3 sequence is CASSRYGGDTQYF. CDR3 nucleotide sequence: TGTGCCAGCAGTCGATATGGAGGAGATACGCAGTATTTT.

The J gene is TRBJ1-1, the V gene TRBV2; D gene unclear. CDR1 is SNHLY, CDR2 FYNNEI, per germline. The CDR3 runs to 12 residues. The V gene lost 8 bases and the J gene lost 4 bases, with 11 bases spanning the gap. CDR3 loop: CASAVAGTEAFF. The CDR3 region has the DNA TGTGCCAGCGCGGTTGCGGGCACTGAAGCTTTCTTT. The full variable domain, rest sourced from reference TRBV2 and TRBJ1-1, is EPEVTQTPSHQVTQMGQEVILRCVPISNHLYFYWYRQILGQKVEFLVSFYNNEISEKSEIFDDQFSVERPDGSNFTLKIRSTKLEDSAMYFCASAVAGTEAFFGQGTRLTVV.

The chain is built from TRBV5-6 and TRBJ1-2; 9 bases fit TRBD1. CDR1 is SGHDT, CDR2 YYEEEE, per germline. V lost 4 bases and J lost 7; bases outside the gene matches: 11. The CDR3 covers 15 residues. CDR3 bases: TGTGCCAGCAGCCCATCTGGACAGGGGTCTTTTGGCTACACCTTC. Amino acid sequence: CASSPSGQGSFGYTF.

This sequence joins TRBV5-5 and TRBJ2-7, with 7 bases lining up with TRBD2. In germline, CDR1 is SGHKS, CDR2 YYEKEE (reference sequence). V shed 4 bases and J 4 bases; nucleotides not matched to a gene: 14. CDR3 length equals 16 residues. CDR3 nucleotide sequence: TGTGCCAGCAGCCCCCGACTAGCCAGTACCCATTACGAGCAGTACTTC. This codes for CASSPRLASTHYEQYF.

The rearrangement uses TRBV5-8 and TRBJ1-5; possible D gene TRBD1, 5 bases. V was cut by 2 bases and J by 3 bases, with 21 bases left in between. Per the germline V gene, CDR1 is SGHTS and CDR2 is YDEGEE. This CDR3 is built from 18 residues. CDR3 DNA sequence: TGTGCCAGCAGCTTTAATCAGGGCGAAATCTGGGTCAATCAGCCCCAGCATTTT. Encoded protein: CASSFNQGEIWVNQPQHF.

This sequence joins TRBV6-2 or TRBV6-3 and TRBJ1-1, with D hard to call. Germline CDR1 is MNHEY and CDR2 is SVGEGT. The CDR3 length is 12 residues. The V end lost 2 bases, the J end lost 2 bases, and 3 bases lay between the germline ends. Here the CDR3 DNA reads TGTGCCAGCAGTTACCTAAACACTGAAGCTTTCTTT. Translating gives CASSYLNTEAFF.

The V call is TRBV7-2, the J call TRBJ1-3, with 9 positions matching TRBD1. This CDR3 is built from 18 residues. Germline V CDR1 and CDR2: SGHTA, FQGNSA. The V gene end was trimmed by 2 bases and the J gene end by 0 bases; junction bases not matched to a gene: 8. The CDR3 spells CASSLSSGTGTSGNTIYF. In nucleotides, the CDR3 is TGTGCCAGCAGCTTATCCTCCGGGACAGGGACCTCTGGAAACACCATATATTTT.

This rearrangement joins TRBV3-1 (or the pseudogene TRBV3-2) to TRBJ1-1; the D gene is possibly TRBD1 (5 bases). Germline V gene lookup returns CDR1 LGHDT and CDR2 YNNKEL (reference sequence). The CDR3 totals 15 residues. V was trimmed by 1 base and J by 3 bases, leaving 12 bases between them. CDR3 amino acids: CASSQVSRADTEAFF. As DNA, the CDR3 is TGTGCCAGCAGCCAAGTCTCCAGGGCGGACACTGAAGCTTTCTTT.

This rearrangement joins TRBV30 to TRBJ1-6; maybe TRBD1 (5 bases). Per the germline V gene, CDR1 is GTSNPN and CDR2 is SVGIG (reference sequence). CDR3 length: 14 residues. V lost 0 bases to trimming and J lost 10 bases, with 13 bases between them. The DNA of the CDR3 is TGTGCCTGGAGTGTCGTGACAGTAGACTCACCCCTCCACTTT. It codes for CAWSVVTVDSPLHF.

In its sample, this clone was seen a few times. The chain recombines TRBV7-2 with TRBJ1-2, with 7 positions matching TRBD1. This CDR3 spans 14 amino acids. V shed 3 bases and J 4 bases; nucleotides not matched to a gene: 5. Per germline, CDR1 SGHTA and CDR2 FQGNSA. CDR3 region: CASSFGQAGYGYTF. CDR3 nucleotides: TGTGCCAGCAGCTTTGGACAGGCGGGCTATGGCTACACCTTC.

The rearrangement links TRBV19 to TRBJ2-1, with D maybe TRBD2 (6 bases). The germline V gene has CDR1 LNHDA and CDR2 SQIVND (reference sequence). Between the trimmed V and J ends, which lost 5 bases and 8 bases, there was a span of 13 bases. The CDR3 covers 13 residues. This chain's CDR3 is CASSPRVADEQFF. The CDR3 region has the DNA TGTGCCAGTAGTCCCAGGGTAGCGGATGAGCAGTTCTTC.

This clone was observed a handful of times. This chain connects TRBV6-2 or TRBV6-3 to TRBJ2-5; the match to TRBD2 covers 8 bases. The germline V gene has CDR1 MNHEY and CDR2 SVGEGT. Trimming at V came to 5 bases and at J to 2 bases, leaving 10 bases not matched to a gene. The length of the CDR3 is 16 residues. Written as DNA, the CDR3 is TGTGCCAGCAGTAACCCTCTAGCGGGTGAACAAGAGACCCAGTACTTC. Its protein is CASSNPLAGEQETQYF.

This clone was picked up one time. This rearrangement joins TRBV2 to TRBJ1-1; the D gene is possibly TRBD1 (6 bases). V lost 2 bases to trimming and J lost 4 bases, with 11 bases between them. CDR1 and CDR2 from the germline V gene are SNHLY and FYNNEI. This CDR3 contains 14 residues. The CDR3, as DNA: TGTGCCAGCAGTGAAAATTTACAGGGCACTGAAGCTTTCTTT. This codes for CASSENLQGTEAFF. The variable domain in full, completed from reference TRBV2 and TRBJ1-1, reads EPEVTQTPSHQVTQMGQEVILRCVPISNHLYFYWYRQILGQKVEFLVSFYNNEISEKSEIFDDQFSVERPDGSNFTLKIRSTKLEDSAMYFCASSENLQGTEAFFGQGTRLTVV.

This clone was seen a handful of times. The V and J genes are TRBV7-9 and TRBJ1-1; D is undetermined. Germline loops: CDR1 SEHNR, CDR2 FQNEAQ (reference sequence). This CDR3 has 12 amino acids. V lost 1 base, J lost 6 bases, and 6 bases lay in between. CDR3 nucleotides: TGTGCCAGCAGCTTAGTCGGGGCTGAAGCTTTCTTT. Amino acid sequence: CASSLVGAEAFF.

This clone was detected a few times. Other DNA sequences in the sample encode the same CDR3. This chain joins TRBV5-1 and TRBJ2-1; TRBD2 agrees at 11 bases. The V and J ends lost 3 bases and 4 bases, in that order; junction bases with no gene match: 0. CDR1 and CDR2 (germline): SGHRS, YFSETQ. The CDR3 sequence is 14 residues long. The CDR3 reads CASSSSGGYNEQFF. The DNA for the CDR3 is TGCGCCAGCAGCTCTAGCGGGGGGTACAATGAGCAGTTCTTC.

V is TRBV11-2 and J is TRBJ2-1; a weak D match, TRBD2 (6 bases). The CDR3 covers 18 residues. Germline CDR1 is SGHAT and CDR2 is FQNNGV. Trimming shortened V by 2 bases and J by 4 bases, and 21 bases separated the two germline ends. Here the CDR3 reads CASSLSQRRGAGYNEQFF. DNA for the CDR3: TGTGCCAGCAGCTTAAGTCAGCGGCGAGGGGCGGGATACAATGAGCAGTTCTTC. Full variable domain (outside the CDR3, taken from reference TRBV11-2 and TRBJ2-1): EAGVAQSPRYKIIEKRQSVAFWCNPISGHATLYWYQQILGQGPKLLIQFQNNGVVDDSQLPKDRFSAERLKGVDSTLKIQPAKLEDSAVYLCASSLSQRRGAGYNEQFFGPGTRLTVL.

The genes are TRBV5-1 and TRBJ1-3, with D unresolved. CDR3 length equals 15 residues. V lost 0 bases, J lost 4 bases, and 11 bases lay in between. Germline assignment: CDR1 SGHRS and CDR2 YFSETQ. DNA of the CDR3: TGCGCCAGCAGCTTGGCCGGGGTTTCAGGAAACACCATATATTTT. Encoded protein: CASSLAGVSGNTIYF.

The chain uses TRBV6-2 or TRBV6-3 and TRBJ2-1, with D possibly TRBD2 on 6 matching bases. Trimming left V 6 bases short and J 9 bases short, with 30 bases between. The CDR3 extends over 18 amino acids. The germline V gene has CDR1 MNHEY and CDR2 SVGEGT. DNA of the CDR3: TGTGCCAGCAGCAAAACCTCCGAGGCGGGGATAGGACGGGGTGAGCAGTTCTTC. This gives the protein CASSKTSEAGIGRGEQFF.

CDR3 amino acids: CASSLWSGEAFF. The CDR3 DNA is TGTGCCAGCAGCTTGTGGTCGGGTGAAGCTTTCTTT. The chain combines TRBV5-6 with TRBJ1-1; no firm D call. Germline CDR1 and CDR2: SGHDT and YYEEEE. Trimming left V 1 base short and J 7 bases short, with 8 bases between. The CDR3 totals 12 residues.

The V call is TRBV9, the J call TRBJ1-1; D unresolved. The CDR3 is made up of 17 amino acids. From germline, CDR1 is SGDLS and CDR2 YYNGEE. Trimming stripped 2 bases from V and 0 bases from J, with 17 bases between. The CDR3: CASSVKGVPGMNTEAFF. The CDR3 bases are TGTGCCAGCAGCGTGAAAGGAGTTCCGGGGATGAACACTGAAGCTTTCTTT.

CDR3 loop: CAWSVLQGRGEQYF. The CDR3 nucleotides read TGTGCCTGGAGTGTCCTACAGGGGAGAGGCGAGCAGTACTTC. The chain recombines TRBV30 with TRBJ2-7, with TRBD1 identical over 7 bases. Trimming took 0 bases from V and 6 from J; bases not matched to a gene: 8. Looked up from germline, CDR1 is GTSNPN and CDR2 is SVGIG (reference sequence). The CDR3 has 14 residues. Full variable domain (outside the CDR3, taken from reference TRBV30 and TRBJ2-7): SQTIHQWPATLVQPVGSPLSLECTVEGTSNPNLYWYRQAAGRGLQLLFYSVGIGQISSEVPQNLSASRPQDRQFILSSKKLLLSDSGFYLCAWSVLQGRGEQYFGPGTRLTVT.

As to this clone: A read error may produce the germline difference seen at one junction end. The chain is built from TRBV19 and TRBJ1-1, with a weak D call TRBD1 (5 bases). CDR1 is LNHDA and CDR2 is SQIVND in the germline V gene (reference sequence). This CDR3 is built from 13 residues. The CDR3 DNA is TGTGCCAGTAGCATAGGGCCAGGGACTGAAGCTTTCTTT. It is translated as CASSIGPGTEAFF.

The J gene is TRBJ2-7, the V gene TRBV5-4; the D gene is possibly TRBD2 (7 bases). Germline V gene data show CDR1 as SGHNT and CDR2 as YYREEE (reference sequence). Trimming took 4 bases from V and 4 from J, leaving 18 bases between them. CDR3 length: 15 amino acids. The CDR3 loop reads CASSEAGGGWYEQYF. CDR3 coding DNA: TGTGCCAGCAGCGAGGCCGGCGGGGGCTGGTACGAGCAGTACTTC.